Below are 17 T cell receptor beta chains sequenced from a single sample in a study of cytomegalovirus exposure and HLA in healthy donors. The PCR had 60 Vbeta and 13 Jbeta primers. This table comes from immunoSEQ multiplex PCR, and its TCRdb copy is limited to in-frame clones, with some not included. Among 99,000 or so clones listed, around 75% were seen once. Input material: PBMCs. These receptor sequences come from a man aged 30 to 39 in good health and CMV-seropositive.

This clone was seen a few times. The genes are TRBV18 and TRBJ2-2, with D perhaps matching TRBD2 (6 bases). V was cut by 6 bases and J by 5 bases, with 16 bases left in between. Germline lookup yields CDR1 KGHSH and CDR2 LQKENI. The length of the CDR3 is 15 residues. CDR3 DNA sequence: TGTGCCAGCTCTGACGCGGCAGGGAGGACCGGGGAGCTGTTTTTT. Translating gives CASSDAAGRTGELFF.

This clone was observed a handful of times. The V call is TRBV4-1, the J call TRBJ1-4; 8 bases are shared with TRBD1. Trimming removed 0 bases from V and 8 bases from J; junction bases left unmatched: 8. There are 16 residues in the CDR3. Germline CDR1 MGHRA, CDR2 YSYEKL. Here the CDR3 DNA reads TGCGCCAGCAGCCAAGATAAAACAGGGGGTTGGGAAAAACTGTTTTTT. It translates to CASSQDKTGGWEKLFF.

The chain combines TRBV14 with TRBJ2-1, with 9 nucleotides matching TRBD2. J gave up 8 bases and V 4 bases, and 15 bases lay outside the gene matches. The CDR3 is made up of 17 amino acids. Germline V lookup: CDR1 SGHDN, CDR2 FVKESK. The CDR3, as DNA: TGTGCCAGCAGCCTACTGTTAGGGCGGGGGGGCACGGATGAGCAGTTCTTC. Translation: CASSLLLGRGGTDEQFF.

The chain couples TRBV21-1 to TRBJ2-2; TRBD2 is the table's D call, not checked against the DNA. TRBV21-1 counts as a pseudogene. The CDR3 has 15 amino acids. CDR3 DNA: TGTGCCAGCAGCAAAGCAGGGAGATTCACCGGGGAGCTGTTTTTT. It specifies CASSKAGRFTGELFF.

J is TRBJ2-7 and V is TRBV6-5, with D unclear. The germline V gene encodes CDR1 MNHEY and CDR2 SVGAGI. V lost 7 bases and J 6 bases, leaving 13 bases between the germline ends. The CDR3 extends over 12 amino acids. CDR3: CASNSPGLEQYF. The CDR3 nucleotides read TGTGCCAGCAATTCCCCCGGTCTCGAGCAGTACTTC.

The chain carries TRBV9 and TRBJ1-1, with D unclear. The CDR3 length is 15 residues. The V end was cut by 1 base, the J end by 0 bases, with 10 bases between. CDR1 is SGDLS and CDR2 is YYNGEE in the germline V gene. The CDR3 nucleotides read TGTGCCAGCAGCGTATCATTGACTGTGAACACTGAAGCTTTCTTT. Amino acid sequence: CASSVSLTVNTEAFF.

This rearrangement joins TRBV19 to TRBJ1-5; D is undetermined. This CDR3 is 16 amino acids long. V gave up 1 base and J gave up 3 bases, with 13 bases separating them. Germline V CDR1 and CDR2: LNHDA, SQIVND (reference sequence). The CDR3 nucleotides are TGTGCCAGTAGTATAGGCGGAGGAGGCTTCAATCAGCCCCAGCATTTT. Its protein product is CASSIGGGGFNQPQHF.

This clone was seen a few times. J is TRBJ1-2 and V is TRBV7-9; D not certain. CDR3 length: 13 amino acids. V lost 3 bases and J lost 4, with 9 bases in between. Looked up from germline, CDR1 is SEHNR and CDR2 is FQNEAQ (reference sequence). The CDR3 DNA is TGTGCCAGCAGCTTCGGTCATGGCTATGGCTACACCTTC. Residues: CASSFGHGYGYTF.

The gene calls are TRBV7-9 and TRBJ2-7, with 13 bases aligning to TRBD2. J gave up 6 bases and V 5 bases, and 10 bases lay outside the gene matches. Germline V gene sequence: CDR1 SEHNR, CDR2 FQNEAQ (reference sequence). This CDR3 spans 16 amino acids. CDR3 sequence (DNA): TGTGCCAGCAGCCCAGTCACTAGCGGGGGGGCGGGCGAGCAGTACTTC. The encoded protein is CASSPVTSGGAGEQYF.

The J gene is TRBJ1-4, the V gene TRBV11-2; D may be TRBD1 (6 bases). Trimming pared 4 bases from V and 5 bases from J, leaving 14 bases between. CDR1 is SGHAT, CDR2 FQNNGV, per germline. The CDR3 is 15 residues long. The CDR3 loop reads CASSYSQGKNEKLFF. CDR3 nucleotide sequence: TGTGCCAGCAGCTACTCACAGGGAAAAAATGAAAAACTGTTTTTT.

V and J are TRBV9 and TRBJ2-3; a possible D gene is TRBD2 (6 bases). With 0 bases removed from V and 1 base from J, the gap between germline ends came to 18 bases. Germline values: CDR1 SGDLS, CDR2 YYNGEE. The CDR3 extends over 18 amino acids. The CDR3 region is CASSVGRTGTPRTDTQYF. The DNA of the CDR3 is TGTGCCAGCAGCGTAGGAAGAACCGGGACTCCTCGCACAGATACGCAGTATTTT. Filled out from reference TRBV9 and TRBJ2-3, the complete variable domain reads DSGVTQTPKHLITATGQRVTLRCSPRSGDLSVYWYQQSLDQGLQFLIQYYNGEERAKGNILERFSAQQFPDLHSELNLSSLELGDSALYFCASSVGRTGTPRTDTQYFGPGTRLTVL.

The CDR3 nucleotides are TGTGCCAGTGGAGGACAGCTAAATGAAAAACTGTTTTTT. Amino acids: CASGGQLNEKLFF. The rearrangement uses TRBV28 and TRBJ1-4; weak D call: TRBD1 (6 bases). The germline V gene encodes CDR1 MDHEN and CDR2 SYDVKM. The CDR3 runs 13 residues. V was cut by 9 bases and J by 5 bases, with 13 bases left in between.

The CDR3 DNA reads TGTGCCAGCAGCGTCGACCGGAGACTAGCGAACAATGAGCAGTTCTTC. Translation gives CASSVDRRLANNEQFF. The V and J genes are TRBV9 and TRBJ2-1; 8 positions agree with TRBD2. V dropped 2 bases and J dropped 5; count of bases not matched to a gene: 9. Germline CDR1 SGDLS, CDR2 YYNGEE. This CDR3 has 16 amino acids.

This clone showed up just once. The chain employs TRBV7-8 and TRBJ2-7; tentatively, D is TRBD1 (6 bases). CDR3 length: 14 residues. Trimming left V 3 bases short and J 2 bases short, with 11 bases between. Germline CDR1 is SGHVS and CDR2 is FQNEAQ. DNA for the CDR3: TGTGCCAGCAGCTTTCTACAGGGTGCCTACGAGCAGTACTTC. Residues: CASSFLQGAYEQYF.

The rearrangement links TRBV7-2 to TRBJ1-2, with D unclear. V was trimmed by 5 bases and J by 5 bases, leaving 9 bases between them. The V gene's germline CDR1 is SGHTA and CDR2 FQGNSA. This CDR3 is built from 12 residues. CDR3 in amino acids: CASSERAYGYTF. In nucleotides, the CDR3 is TGTGCCAGCAGCGAAAGAGCGTATGGCTACACCTTC.

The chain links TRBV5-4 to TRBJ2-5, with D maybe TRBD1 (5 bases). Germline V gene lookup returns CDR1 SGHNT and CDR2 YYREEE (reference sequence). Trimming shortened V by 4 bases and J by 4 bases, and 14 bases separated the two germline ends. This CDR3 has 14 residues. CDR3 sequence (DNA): TGTGCCAGCAGCGGGGCTCACCGCGGAGAGACCCAGTACTTC. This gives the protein CASSGAHRGETQYF.

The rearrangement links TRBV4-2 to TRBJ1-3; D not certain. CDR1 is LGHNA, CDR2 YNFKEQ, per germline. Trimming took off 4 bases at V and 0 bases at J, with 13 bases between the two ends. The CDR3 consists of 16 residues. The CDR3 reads CASSLSGLLSGNTIYF. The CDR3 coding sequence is TGTGCCAGCAGCCTAAGCGGCCTCCTCTCTGGAAACACCATATATTTT.